This TCR beta chain was captured in a study of shared clonotypes between healthy human individuals. Points from the study as a whole: Only blood was sampled, and tissue TCR repertoires likely differ from blood ones.

The method was immunoSEQ multiplex PCR; TCRdb's version includes in-frame clones alone and lacks a portion of them. The data show some 2,500,000 clones, around 90% seen once. With V trimmed by 2 bases and J by 2 bases, 0 bases remained unmatched. Germline V gives CDR1 SEHNR, CDR2 FQNEAQ (reference sequence). The length of the CDR3 is 14 residues. As for this clone: Its target is not known. Other DNA sequences in this sample translate to the same CDR3.

The sequencing input was naive CD4+ T cells from PBMCs. Indicated subset: CD45RA+ positively selected. J is TRBJ2-7 and V is TRBV7-9; TRBD2 aligns across 10 bases. The origin of this receptor is a man in his late teens or twenties in good health. Some clones in this sample may be carry-over from other donors' samples. The DNA of the CDR3 is TGTGCCAGCAGCTTACTAGCGGGAGCCTACGAGCAGTACTTC. This gives the protein CASSLLAGAYEQYF. Full variable domain (remainder filled in from reference TRBV7-9 and TRBJ2-7): DTGVSQNPRHKITKRGQNVTFRCDPISEHNRLYWYRQTLGQGPEFLTYFQNEAQLEKSRLLSDRFSAERPKGSFSTLEIQRTEQGDSAMYLCASSLLAGAYEQYFGPGTRLTVT.